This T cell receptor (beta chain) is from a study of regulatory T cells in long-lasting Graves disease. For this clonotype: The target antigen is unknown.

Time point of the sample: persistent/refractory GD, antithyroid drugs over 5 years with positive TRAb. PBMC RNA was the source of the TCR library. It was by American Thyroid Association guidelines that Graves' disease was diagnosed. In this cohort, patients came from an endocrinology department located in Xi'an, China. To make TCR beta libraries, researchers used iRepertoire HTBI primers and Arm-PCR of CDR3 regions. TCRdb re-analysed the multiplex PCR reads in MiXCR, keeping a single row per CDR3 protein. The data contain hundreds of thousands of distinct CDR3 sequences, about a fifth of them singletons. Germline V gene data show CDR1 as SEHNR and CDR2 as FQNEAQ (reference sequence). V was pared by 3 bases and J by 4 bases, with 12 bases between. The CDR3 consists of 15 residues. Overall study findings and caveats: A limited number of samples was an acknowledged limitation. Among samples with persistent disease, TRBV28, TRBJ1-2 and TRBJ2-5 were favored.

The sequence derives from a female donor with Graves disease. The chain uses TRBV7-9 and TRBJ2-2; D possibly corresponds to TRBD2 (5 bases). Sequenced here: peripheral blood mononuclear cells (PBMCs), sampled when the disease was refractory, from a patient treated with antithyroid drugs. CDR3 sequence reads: CASSFIGMGTGELFF. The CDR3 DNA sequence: TGTGCCAGCAGCTTTATCGGGATGGGCACCGGGGAGCTGTTTTTT. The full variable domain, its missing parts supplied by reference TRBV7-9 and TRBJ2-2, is DTGVSQNPRHKITKRGQNVTFRCDPISEHNRLYWYRQTLGQGPEFLTYFQNEAQLEKSRLLSDRFSAERPKGSFSTLEIQRTEQGDSAMYLCASSFIGMGTGELFFGEGSRLTVL.